A selection of T cell receptor beta chains follows, all from one sample in a study of cytomegalovirus exposure and HLA in healthy donors. Method: immunoSEQ multiplex PCR; TCRdb's copy keeps in-frame clones and lacks some. The repertoire includes 110,000 or so clones, over 80% of them detected once, and 5% to 6.5% sits in the top ten. The material sequenced was PBMCs. These receptors originate from a young man in good health and CMV-seronegative. Each CDR3 is given with its conserved first and last residue. D genes are given only for firm matches. Expanded clones get a size class; other rows say once, few or many, or leave the size out.

V gene: TRBV14; clone size: .; D gene: .; J gene: TRBJ1-1; CDR3 DNA: TGTGCCAGCAGCCAACTCAACACTGAAGCTTTCTTT; CDR3 protein: CASSQLNTEAFF
V gene: TRBV2; clone size: .; D gene: TRBD1; J gene: TRBJ1-2; CDR3 DNA: TGTGCCAGCAGTGAATGGGACAGATCTAACTATGGCTACACCTTC; CDR3 protein: CASSEWDRSNYGYTF
V gene: TRBV7-3; clone size: .; D gene: .; J gene: TRBJ2-7; CDR3 DNA: TGTGCCAGCAGCTTACAGGGTATGAGCGAGCAGTACTTC; CDR3 protein: CASSLQGMSEQYF
V gene: TRBV5-4; clone size: .; D gene: .; J gene: TRBJ2-5; CDR3 DNA: TGTGCCAGCAGCTCAAGCGGCAGCATCCAAGAGACCCAGTACTTC; CDR3 protein: CASSSSGSIQETQYF
V gene: TRBV10-3; clone size: .; D gene: TRBD2; J gene: TRBJ2-1; CDR3 DNA: TGTGCCATCAGGGATGTACTAGCGGGAGGCGTTGAGCAGTTCTTC; CDR3 protein: CAIRDVLAGGVEQFF
V gene: TRBV4-3; clone size: .; D gene: TRBD1; J gene: TRBJ1-1; CDR3 DNA: TGCGCCAGCAGCCAAGATGGAGTTGGGACAGCGCTTGAAGCTTTCTTT; CDR3 protein: CASSQDGVGTALEAFF
V gene: TRBV4-1; clone size: .; D gene: .; J gene: TRBJ1-3; CDR3 DNA: TGCGCCAGCAGCCAAGAAGTAGCAGGGGCTACTGGAAACACCATATATTTT; CDR3 protein: CASSQEVAGATGNTIYF
V gene: TRBV25-1; clone size: few; D gene: TRBD2; J gene: TRBJ2-1; CDR3 DNA: TGTGCCAGCAGTGAGGAAGCGGGAGTCAATGAGCAGTTCTTC; CDR3 protein: CASSEEAGVNEQFF
V gene: TRBV5-8; clone size: .; D gene: .; J gene: TRBJ2-7; CDR3 DNA: TGTGCCAGCAGCTTGAGGCAGGCCTACGAGCAGTACTTC; CDR3 protein: CASSLRQAYEQYF
V gene: TRBV7-8; clone size: .; D gene: TRBD2; J gene: TRBJ2-1; CDR3 DNA: TGTGCCAGCAGCTTTAGGGGTAGCGGGAGAGGCGTATCTGGGCAGTTCTTC; CDR3 protein: CASSFRGSGRGVSGQFF
V gene: TRBV12-5; clone size: .; D gene: .; J gene: TRBJ1-3; CDR3 DNA: TGTGCTAGTGGTTTGGATCTTACTGGAAACACCATATATTTT; CDR3 protein: CASGLDLTGNTIYF
V gene: TRBV7-9; clone size: .; D gene: .; J gene: TRBJ2-2; CDR3 DNA: TGTGCCAGCAGCCCTCGAACAGGGGGGGCCGGGGAGCTGTTTTTT; CDR3 protein: CASSPRTGGAGELFF
V gene: TRBV28; clone size: .; D gene: TRBD1; J gene: TRBJ2-4; CDR3 DNA: TGTGCCAGCAGTTTACGCACTGGGACAGCTAAAAACATTCAGTACTTC; CDR3 protein: CASSLRTGTAKNIQYF
V gene: TRBV7-2; clone size: .; D gene: TRBD2; J gene: TRBJ2-7; CDR3 DNA: TGTGCCAGCAGCTTAGATAGGGCTAGCGGGACCCAGCAGTACTTC; CDR3 protein: CASSLDRASGTQQYF
V gene: TRBV9; clone size: .; D gene: TRBD2; J gene: TRBJ2-7; CDR3 DNA: TGTGCCAGCAGCGAGGGAGCGGGAGGGCCAGGAAACTACGAGCAGTACTTC; CDR3 protein: CASSEGAGGPGNYEQYF
V gene: TRBV9; clone size: .; D gene: TRBD2; J gene: TRBJ2-2; CDR3 DNA: TGTGCCAGCAGCGTATTTAGCGGGGAAAACACCGGGGAGCTGTTTTTT; CDR3 protein: CASSVFSGENTGELFF
V gene: TRBV27; clone size: few; D gene: .; J gene: TRBJ1-1; CDR3 DNA: TGTGCCAGCAGTCCAGGGGTTATGAACACTGAAGCTTTCTTT; CDR3 protein: CASSPGVMNTEAFF
V gene: TRBV7-9; clone size: few; D gene: TRBD1; J gene: TRBJ1-1; CDR3 DNA: TGTGCCAGCAGCCCAAACAGGGGGGGAACTGAAGCTTTCTTT; CDR3 protein: CASSPNRGGTEAFF
V gene: TRBV28; clone size: .; D gene: .; J gene: TRBJ2-7; CDR3 DNA: TGTGCCAGCAGTTCCCCCCCAAACGGGCAGTACTTC; CDR3 protein: CASSSPPNGQYF
V gene: TRBV4-3; clone size: .; D gene: .; J gene: TRBJ2-2; CDR3 DNA: TGCGCCAGCAGCCAAGTCGTTCCCGGGGAGCTGTTTTTT; CDR3 protein: CASSQVVPGELFF
V gene: TRBV29-1; clone size: few; D gene: .; J gene: TRBJ1-4; CDR3 DNA: TGCAGCGTCAGGGGACAAGGAGAAAAACTGTTTTTT; CDR3 protein: CSVRGQGEKLFF
V gene: TRBV7-3; clone size: .; D gene: .; J gene: TRBJ2-3; CDR3 DNA: TGTGCCAGCAGCTTGGGGGGTCGGCGAACGCAGTATTTT; CDR3 protein: CASSLGGRRTQYF
V gene: TRBV11-3; clone size: few; D gene: TRBD2; J gene: TRBJ2-1; CDR3 DNA: TGTGCCAGCAGCCCATCTGCGGGAGTTAACTACAATGAGCAGTTCTTC; CDR3 protein: CASSPSAGVNYNEQFF
V gene: TRBV5-1; clone size: .; D gene: TRBD2; J gene: TRBJ2-1; CDR3 DNA: TGCGCCAGCAGCCAGGGACTAGCGGGACCTACGTCGAGCTCCTACAATGAGCAGTTCTTC; CDR3 protein: CASSQGLAGPTSSSYNEQFF
V gene: TRBV5-8; clone size: .; D gene: .; J gene: TRBJ1-3; CDR3 DNA: TGTGCCAGCCAAGGGGTCGGAAACACCATATATTTT; CDR3 protein: CASQGVGNTIYF
V gene: TRBV9; clone size: .; D gene: TRBD1; J gene: TRBJ1-1; CDR3 DNA: TGTGCCAGCAGCCTGGGGACAGGGGGCACTGAAGCTTTCTTT; CDR3 protein: CASSLGTGGTEAFF
V gene: TRBV7-9; clone size: .; D gene: TRBD1; J gene: TRBJ2-7; CDR3 DNA: TGTTCCAGCAGTCCAACAGGGGACGAGCAGTACTTC; CDR3 protein: CSSSPTGDEQYF